This entry lists 5 T cell receptor beta chains sequenced from one sample in a study of response to subunit inactivated influenza vaccine. TCRdb reprocessed the RT-PCR reads via MiXCR and lists one record per CDR3 protein. The sample lists fewer than 250,000 distinct CDR3 sequences, approximately 15% occurring once. This specimen consisted of CD8+ T cells sorted from PBMCs, obtained approximately 5 days after vaccination. Receptors originate from a man aged 45 to 65 who received an inactivated influenza vaccine.

This clonotype was counted only a few times. The V call is TRBV30, the J call TRBJ2-2, with 7 bases lining up with TRBD2. The J segment lost 11 bases and the V segment lost 2 bases, leaving 5 bases of the junction unmatched. Per germline, CDR1 GTSNPN and CDR2 SVGIG (reference sequence). The CDR3 extends over 12 amino acids. The CDR3 nucleotides read TGTGCCTGGAGTCCGGGAGCGGGAGAGCTGTTTTTT. Translated: CAWSPGAGELFF.

J is TRBJ2-7 and V is TRBV7-9; D perhaps matches TRBD2 (5 bases). Trimming cost V 1 base and J 1 base, with 17 bases left between them. This CDR3 spans 17 amino acids. Germline CDR1 and CDR2: SEHNR and FQNEAQ (reference sequence). The CDR3 reads CASSLGGGGISSYEQYF. CDR3 DNA: TGTGCCAGCAGCTTAGGAGGAGGCGGAATATCTTCCTACGAGCAGTACTTC.

The chain couples TRBV29-1 to TRBJ1-2, with D perhaps matching TRBD1 (5 bases). There are 15 residues in the CDR3. Trimming pared 3 bases from V and 5 bases from J, leaving 19 bases between. CDR1 and CDR2 from the germline V gene are SQVTM and ANQGSEA. The CDR3 loop is CSVDIPTGVPYGYTF. DNA of the CDR3: TGCAGCGTTGATATCCCCACGGGGGTCCCGTATGGCTACACCTTC.

This rearrangement joins TRBV10-2 to TRBJ2-1; D is uncertain. CDR3 length: 15 residues. Germline V gives CDR1 WSHSY, CDR2 SAAADI. V dropped 5 bases and J dropped 0 bases, with 11 bases sitting between them. In DNA form, the CDR3 reads TGCGCCAGCAGTCTATTACCGGGCTCCTACAATGAGCAGTTCTTC. Translation: CASSLLPGSYNEQFF.

The V and J genes are TRBV10-3 and TRBJ2-7; D is undetermined. The length of the CDR3 is 10 residues. From germline, CDR1 is ENHRY and CDR2 SYGVKD. The V and J ends lost 10 bases and 5 bases respectively, with 9 bases between them. CDR3 residues: CATYDHEQYF. CDR3 DNA sequence: TGTGCCACCTACGACCACGAGCAGTACTTC.